These 2 T cell receptor beta chains were all obtained from the same sample, sequenced in a study of OX40 agonist ivuxolimab in advanced cancers. The data were produced by immunoSEQ multiplex PCR, yet TCRdb's version contains in-frame clones alone and is incomplete. The sample lists some 86,000 clones, over 75% seen once, with 3.5% to 4.5% in the top ten. The sequencing here drew on CD4+ or CD8+ T cells sorted from blood, taken in a trial of the OX40 agonist ivuxolimab. The origin of the receptors is an adult with an advanced solid tumor such as melanoma, head and neck, liver or kidney cancer.

V gene TRBV5-8 combines with J gene TRBJ1-1; D call uncertain. The CDR3 loop spans 14 amino acids. Germline-derived CDR1 and CDR2 are SGHTS and YDEGEE. V was shortened by 4 bases and J by 1 base, with 11 bases between the two germline ends. CDR3 protein: CASSLETGNTEAFF. The CDR3 DNA sequence: TGTGCCAGCAGCCTCGAGACTGGGAACACTGAAGCTTTCTTT.

A single count supports this clone. This chain connects TRBV28 to TRBJ1-1; D unclear. The V end was cut by 1 base, the J end by 5 bases, with 11 bases between. Germline V CDR1 and CDR2: MDHEN, SYDVKM. The CDR3 spans 14 residues. The CDR3 DNA reads TGTGCCAGCAGTTTATATCTCCGGGAAACTGAAGCTTTCTTT. Its translation is CASSLYLRETEAFF.